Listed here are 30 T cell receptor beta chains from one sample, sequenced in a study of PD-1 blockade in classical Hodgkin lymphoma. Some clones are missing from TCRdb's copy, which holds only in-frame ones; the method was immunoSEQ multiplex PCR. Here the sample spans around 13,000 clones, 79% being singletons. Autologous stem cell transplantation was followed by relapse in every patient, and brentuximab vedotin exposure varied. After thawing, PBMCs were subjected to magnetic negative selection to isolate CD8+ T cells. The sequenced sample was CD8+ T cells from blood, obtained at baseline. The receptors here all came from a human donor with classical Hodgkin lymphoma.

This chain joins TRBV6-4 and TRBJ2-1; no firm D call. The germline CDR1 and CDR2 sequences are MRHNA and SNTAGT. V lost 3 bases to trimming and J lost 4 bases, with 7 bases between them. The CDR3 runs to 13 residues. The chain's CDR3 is CASSESYYNEQFF. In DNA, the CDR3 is TGTGCCAGCAGTGAATCCTATTACAATGAGCAGTTCTTC.

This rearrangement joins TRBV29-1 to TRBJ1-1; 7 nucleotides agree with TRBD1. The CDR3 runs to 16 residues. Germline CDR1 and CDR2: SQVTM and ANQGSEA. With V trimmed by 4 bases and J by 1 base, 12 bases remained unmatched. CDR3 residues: CSVVGDRALGNTEAFF. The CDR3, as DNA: TGCAGCGTTGTGGGCGACAGGGCTCTTGGGAACACTGAAGCTTTCTTT. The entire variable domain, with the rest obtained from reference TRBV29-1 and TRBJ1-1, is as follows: SAVISQKPSRDICQRGTSLTIQCQVDSQVTMMFWYRQQPGQSLTLIATANQGSEATYESGFVIDKFPISRPNLTFSTLTVSNMSPEDSSIYLCSVVGDRALGNTEAFFGQGTRLTVV.

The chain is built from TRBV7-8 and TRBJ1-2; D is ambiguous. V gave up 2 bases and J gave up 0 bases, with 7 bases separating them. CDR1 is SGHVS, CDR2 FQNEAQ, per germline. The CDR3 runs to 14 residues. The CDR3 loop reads CASSLLGTNYGYTF. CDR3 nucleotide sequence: TGTGCCAGCAGCTTACTAGGGACTAACTATGGCTACACCTTC.

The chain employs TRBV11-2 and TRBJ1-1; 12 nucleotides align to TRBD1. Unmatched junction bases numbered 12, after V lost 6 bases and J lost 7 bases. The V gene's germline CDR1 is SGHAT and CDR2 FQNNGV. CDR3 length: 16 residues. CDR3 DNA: TGTGCCAGCAGGTTTCTAACCGGGACAGGGGGCGGTGAAGCTTTCTTT. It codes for CASRFLTGTGGGEAFF. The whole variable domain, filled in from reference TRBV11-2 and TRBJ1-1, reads EAGVAQSPRYKIIEKRQSVAFWCNPISGHATLYWYQQILGQGPKLLIQFQNNGVVDDSQLPKDRFSAERLKGVDSTLKIQPAKLEDSAVYLCASRFLTGTGGGEAFFGQGTRLTVV.

CDR3 in amino acids: CASSYGGGTAQYF. CDR3 DNA: TGTGCCAGCAGTTACGGGGGGGGGACAGCGCAGTACTTC. V gene TRBV6-5 combines with J gene TRBJ2-7; D is perhaps TRBD1 or TRBD2 (7 bases each). V was cut by 2 bases and J by 9 bases, with 14 bases left in between. This CDR3 contains 13 residues. In germline, CDR1 is MNHEY, CDR2 SVGAGI.

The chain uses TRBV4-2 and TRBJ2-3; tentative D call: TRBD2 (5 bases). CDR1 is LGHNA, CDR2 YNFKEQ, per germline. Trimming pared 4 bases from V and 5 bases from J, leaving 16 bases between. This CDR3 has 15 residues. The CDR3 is CASSPEEEGGDTQYF. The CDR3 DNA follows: TGTGCCAGCAGCCCAGAGGAAGAGGGCGGAGATACGCAGTATTTT.

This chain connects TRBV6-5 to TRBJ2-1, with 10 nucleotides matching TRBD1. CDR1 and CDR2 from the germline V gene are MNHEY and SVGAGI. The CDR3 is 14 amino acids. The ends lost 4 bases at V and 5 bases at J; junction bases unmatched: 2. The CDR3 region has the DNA TGTGCCAGCAGTTGGGACAGGGGTAACAATGAGCAGTTCTTC. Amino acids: CASSWDRGNNEQFF.

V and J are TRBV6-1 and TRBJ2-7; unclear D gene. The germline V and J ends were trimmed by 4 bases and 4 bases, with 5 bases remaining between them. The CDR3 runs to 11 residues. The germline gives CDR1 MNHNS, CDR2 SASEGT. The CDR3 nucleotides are TGTGCCAGCAGTGGCGCATACGAGCAGTACTTC. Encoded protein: CASSGAYEQYF.

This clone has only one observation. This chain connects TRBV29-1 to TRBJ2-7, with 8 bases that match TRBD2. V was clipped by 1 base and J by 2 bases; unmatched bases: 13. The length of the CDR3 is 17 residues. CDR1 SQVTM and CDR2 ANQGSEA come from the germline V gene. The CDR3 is CSVEAPWAGGQTYEQYF. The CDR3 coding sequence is TGCAGCGTTGAAGCCCCATGGGCGGGGGGCCAAACCTACGAGCAGTACTTC.

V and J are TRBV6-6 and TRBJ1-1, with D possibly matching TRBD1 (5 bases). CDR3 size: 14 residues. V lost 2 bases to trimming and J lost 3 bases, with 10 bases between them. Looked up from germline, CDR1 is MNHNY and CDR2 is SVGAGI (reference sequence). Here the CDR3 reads CASSYDGTYTEAFF. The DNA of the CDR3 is TGTGCCAGCAGTTACGATGGGACCTACACTGAAGCTTTCTTT.

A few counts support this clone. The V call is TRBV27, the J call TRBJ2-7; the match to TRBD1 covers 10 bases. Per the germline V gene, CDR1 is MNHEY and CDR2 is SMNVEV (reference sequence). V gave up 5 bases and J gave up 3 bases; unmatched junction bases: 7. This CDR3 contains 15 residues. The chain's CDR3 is CASSERTGGIYEQYF. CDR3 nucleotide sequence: TGTGCCAGCAGTGAGCGGACAGGGGGGATCTACGAGCAGTACTTC.

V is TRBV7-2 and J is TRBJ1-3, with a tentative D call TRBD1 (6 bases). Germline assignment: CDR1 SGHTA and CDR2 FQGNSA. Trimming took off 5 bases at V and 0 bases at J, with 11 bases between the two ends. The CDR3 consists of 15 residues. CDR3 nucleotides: TGTGCCAGCAGCCCAGGACAGAGCTCTGGAAACACCATATATTTT. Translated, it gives CASSPGQSSGNTIYF.

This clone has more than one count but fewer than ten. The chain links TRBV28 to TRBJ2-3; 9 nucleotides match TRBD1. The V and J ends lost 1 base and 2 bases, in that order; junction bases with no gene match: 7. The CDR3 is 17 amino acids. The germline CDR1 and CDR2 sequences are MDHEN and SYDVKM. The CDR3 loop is CASSLSGTGYLTDTQYF. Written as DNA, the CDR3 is TGTGCCAGCAGTTTATCCGGGACAGGGTACCTCACAGATACGCAGTATTTT.

The CDR3 sequence: CASRTGTGEEKLFF. In DNA form, the CDR3 reads TGTGCCAGCCGGACCGGGACAGGGGAGGAAAAACTGTTTTTT. V and J are TRBV2 and TRBJ1-4; 10 bases line up with TRBD1. Germline CDR1 is SNHLY and CDR2 is FYNNEI. The V gene end was trimmed by 8 bases and the J gene end by 8 bases; junction bases not matched to a gene: 8. This CDR3 has 14 residues.

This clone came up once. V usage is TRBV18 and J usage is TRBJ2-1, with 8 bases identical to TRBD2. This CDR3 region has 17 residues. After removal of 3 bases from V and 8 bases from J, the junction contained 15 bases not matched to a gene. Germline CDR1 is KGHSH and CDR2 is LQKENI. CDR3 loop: CASSPVEVAGGKDEQFF. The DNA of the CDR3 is TGTGCCAGCTCACCTGTAGAAGTCGCGGGGGGCAAGGATGAGCAGTTCTTC.

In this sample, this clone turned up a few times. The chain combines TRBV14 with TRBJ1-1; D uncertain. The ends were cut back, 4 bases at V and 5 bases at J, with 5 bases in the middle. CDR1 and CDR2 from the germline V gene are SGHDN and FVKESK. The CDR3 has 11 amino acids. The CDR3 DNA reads TGTGCCAGCAGCCCTTATACTGAAGCTTTCTTT. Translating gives CASSPYTEAFF. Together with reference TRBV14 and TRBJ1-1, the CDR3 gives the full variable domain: EAGVTQFPSHSVIEKGQTVTLRCDPISGHDNLYWYRRVMGKEIKFLLHFVKESKQDESGMPNNRFLAERTGGTYSTLKVQPAELEDSGVYFCASSPYTEAFFGQGTRLTVV.

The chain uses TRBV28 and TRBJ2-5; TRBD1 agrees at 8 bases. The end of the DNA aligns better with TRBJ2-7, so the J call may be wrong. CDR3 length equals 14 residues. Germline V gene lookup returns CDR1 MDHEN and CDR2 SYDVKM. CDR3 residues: CASTDRAISYEQYF. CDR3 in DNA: TGTGCCAGTACGGACAGGGCGATATCCTACGAGCAGTACTTC.

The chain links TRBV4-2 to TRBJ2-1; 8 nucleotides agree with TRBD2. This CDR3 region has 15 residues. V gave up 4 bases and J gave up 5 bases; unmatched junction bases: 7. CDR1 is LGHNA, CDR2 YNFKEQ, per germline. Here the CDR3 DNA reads TGTGCCAGCAGCCCGATGGGGCGGGGGGACAATGAGCAGTTCTTC. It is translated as CASSPMGRGDNEQFF.

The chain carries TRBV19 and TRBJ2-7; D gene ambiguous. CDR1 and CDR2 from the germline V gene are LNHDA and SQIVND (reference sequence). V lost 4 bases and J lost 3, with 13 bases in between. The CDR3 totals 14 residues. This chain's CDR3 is CASSTTDVVYEQYF. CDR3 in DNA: TGTGCCAGTAGTACAACGGACGTAGTCTACGAGCAGTACTTC.

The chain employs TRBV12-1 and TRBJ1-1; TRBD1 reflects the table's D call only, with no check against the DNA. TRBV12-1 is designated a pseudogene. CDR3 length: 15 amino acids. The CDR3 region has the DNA TGTGCCAGCAGCTGTGGGACAACATCAGGAGGTGAAGCTTTCTTT. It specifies CASSCGTTSGGEAFF.

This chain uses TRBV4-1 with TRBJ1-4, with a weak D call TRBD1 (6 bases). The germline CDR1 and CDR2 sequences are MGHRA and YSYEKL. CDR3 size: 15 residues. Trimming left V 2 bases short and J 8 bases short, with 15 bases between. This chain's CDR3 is CASSQTGQIGEKLFF. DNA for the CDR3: TGCGCCAGCAGCCAAACAGGGCAAATTGGGGAAAAACTGTTTTTT.

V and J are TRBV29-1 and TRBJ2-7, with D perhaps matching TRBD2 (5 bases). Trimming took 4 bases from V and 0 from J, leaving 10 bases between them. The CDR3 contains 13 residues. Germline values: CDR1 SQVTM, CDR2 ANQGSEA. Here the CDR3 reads CSVGIGNSYEQYF. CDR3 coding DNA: TGCAGCGTTGGAATCGGGAACTCCTACGAGCAGTACTTC.

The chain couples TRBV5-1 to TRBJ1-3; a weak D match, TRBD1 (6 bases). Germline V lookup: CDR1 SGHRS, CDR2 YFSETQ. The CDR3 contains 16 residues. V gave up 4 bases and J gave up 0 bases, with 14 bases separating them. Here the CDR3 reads CASSPDRLNSGNTIYF. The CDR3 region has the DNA TGCGCCAGCAGCCCGGACAGACTGAACTCTGGAAACACCATATATTTT.

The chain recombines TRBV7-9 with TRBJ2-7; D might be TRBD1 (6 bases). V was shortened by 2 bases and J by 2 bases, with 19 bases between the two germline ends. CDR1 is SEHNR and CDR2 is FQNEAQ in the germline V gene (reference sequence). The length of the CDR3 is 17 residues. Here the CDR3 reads CASSLRNRDPTTYEQYF. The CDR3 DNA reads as TGTGCCAGCAGCTTACGAAACAGGGATCCCACGACCTACGAGCAGTACTTC.

The CDR3 DNA follows: TGTGCCAGCAGTTTAATTCCCCTCAGGGATGAGCAGTTCTTC. Translating it yields CASSLIPLRDEQFF. This chain connects TRBV27 to TRBJ2-1; tentatively, D is TRBD1 (5 bases). V was pared by 2 bases and J by 8 bases, with 13 bases between. The CDR3 runs to 14 residues. CDR1 MNHEY and CDR2 SMNVEV come from the germline V gene (reference sequence).

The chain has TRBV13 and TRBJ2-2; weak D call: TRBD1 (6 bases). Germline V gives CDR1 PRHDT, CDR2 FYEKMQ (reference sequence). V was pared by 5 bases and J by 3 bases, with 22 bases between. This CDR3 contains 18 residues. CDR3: CASSNQGQGFADTGELFF. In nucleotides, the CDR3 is TGTGCCAGCAGCAATCAGGGGCAGGGCTTTGCGGACACCGGGGAGCTGTTTTTT.

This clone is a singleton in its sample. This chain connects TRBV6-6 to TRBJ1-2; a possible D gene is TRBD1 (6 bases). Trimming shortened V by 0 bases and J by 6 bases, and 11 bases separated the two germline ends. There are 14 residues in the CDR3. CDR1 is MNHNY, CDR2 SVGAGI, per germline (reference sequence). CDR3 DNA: TGTGCCAGCAGTTACTCGCACAGGGAGAATGGCTACACCTTC. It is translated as CASSYSHRENGYTF.

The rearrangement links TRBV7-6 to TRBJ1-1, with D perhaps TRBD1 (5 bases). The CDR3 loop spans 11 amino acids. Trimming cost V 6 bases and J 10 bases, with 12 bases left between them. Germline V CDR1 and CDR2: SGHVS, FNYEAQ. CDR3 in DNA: TGTGCCAGCAGATCAGGGTCCGGAGCTTTCTTT. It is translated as CASRSGSGAFF.

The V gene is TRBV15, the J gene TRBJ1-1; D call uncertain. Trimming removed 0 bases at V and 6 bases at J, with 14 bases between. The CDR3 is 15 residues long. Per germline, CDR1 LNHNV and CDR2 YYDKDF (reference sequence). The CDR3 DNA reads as TGTGCCACCAGCAGAGATTGGGCAGTCTCAGCTGAAGCTTTCTTT. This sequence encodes CATSRDWAVSAEAFF.

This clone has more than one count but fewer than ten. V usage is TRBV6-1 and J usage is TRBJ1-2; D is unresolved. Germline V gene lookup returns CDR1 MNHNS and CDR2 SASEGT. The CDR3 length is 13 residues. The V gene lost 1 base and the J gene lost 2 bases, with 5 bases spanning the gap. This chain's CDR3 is CASSEGNNYGYTF. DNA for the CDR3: TGTGCCAGCAGTGAAGGCAACAACTATGGCTACACCTTC.